The 7 T cell receptor beta chains given below trace back to one sample, sequenced in a study of Ad26.COV2.S vaccination and SARS-CoV-2 variants. This table comes from immunoSEQ multiplex PCR, and its TCRdb copy is limited to in-frame clones, with some not included. The sample holds hundreds of thousands of clones, roughly 90% seen once. Treatment described: around 19 received Ad26.COV2.S at low or high dose, single or two shots; about five received placebo; per-sample allocation not given. Each sample was drawn 63 days after the first injection (of vaccine or placebo). This specimen was peripheral blood, taken in a trial of Ad26.COV2.S vaccine versus placebo. Receptors originate from a person between 18 and 65 years old who received the Ad26.COV2.S COVID-19 vaccine or a placebo.

This clone was observed a single time. The CDR3 DNA follows: TGTGCCAGCAGTTTATCTAGCGGGAGGGCCTCTGCAATGAATGAGCAGTTCTTC. Translated, it gives CASSLSSGRASAMNEQFF. The chain employs TRBV27 and TRBJ2-1, with TRBD2 identical over 11 bases. This CDR3 is built from 18 residues. Unmatched junction bases numbered 11, after V lost 0 bases and J lost 7 bases. CDR1 and CDR2 from the germline V gene are MNHEY and SMNVEV (reference sequence).

The chain carries TRBV28 and TRBJ2-7; D possibly corresponds to TRBD2 (6 bases). The CDR3 sequence is 13 residues long. V lost 8 bases and J 4 bases, leaving 15 bases between the germline ends. CDR1 is MDHEN, CDR2 SYDVKM, per germline. The CDR3 region is CASGGTYKYEQYF. DNA of the CDR3: TGTGCCAGCGGCGGGACTTATAAGTACGAGCAGTACTTC.

V is TRBV5-3 and J is TRBJ2-7; TRBD2 is a possible D gene (6 bases). TRBV5-3 is classed as an ORF, of uncertain function. This CDR3 has 15 residues. V lost 3 bases, J lost 5 bases, and 18 bases lay in between. CDR3 sequence reads: CARSSCRDSKHEQYF. CDR3 DNA sequence: TGTGCCAGAAGCTCCTGTCGGGACTCAAAACACGAGCAGTACTTC.

This clone was seen once. The chain joins TRBV4-1 to TRBJ1-5, with TRBD1 as a possible D gene (5 bases). V was clipped by 2 bases and J by 5 bases, with 22 bases between them. This CDR3 is built from 18 residues. Germline V CDR1 and CDR2: MGHRA, YSYEKL. The CDR3 DNA follows: TGCGCCAGCAGCCAATGGGGCGGTAGGGAAAGTTTGTATCAGCCCCAGCATTTT. Its translation is CASSQWGGRESLYQPQHF.

The rearrangement links TRBV6-5 to TRBJ1-3; TRBD1 agrees at 7 bases. This CDR3 is built from 14 residues. V lost 5 bases, J lost 8 bases, and 9 bases stayed unmatched. Germline lookup yields CDR1 MNHEY and CDR2 SVGAGI. The CDR3 spells CASSRGGELDTIYF. The DNA of the CDR3 is TGTGCCAGCAGTCGAGGGGGCGAGTTGGACACCATATATTTT.

V usage is TRBV28 and J usage is TRBJ1-5; 11 nucleotides align to TRBD1. J lost 3 bases, V lost 3 bases, and 4 bases had no gene match. This CDR3 spans 16 amino acids. Germline V gives CDR1 MDHEN, CDR2 SYDVKM. For the CDR3, the DNA is TGTGCCAGCAGTTTCGGACAGGGGGCGAACAATCAGCCCCAGCATTTT. It specifies CASSFGQGANNQPQHF.

This clone was detected once. V gene TRBV6-6 combines with J gene TRBJ2-2, with D possibly matching TRBD1 (5 bases). The germline gives CDR1 MNHNY, CDR2 SVGAGI (reference sequence). Trimming took off 8 bases at V and 2 bases at J, with 18 bases between the two ends. The CDR3 has 16 amino acids. The chain's CDR3 is CASYDGHQLNTGELFF. In DNA form, the CDR3 reads TGTGCCAGCTACGATGGACACCAATTAAACACCGGGGAGCTGTTTTTT.